The 13 T cell receptor beta chains below come from one sample, sequenced in a study of T cell responses to AZD1222 COVID-19 vaccine (dated by TCRdb to about 2021). The library was generated by the immunoSEQ multiplex PCR assay. The clones in this table, taken by TCRdb from immuneACCESS, are in-frame only. Not every clone is retained; where verified, under half of the shortfall comes from an unresolved V gene, and the cause of the rest is unknown. In this sample the table shows roughly 170,000 clones, 85% to 95% of which occur a single time. The ten largest clones add up to 1.6% of the sample. Explained via the paper, the time point label denotes: about 28 days (+/-7) after the second vaccine dose. Sequences were derived from peripheral blood, sampled 28 days after the second AZD1222 dose. The receptors come from an adult who received the AZD1222 COVID-19 vaccine.

J is TRBJ2-3 and V is TRBV29-1; TRBD2 matches at 7 bases. The CDR3 totals 19 residues. Germline CDR1 SQVTM, CDR2 ANQGSEA. The junction had 17 bases not matched to a gene; V was cut back by 0 bases and J by 2 bases. The CDR3 DNA reads as TGCAGCGTTGAAGATCAAGGTCTAGCGGAGAGCTTATACACAGATACGCAGTATTTT. This translates into CSVEDQGLAESLYTDTQYF.

The chain recombines TRBV6-4 with TRBJ2-2; D unresolved. Trimming left V 0 bases short and J 6 bases short, with 11 bases between. In germline, CDR1 is MRHNA, CDR2 SNTAGT. This CDR3 region has 15 residues. The CDR3 spells CASSDSLSRSGELFF. For the CDR3, the DNA is TGTGCCAGCAGTGACTCACTCTCGAGGTCCGGGGAGCTGTTTTTT.

The V and J genes are TRBV29-1 and TRBJ2-7, with D tentatively TRBD1 or TRBD2 (6 bases each). V lost 6 bases, J lost 6 bases, and 18 bases lay in between. The CDR3 extends over 13 amino acids. Germline CDR1 SQVTM, CDR2 ANQGSEA. In DNA, the CDR3 is TGCAGCGTACACGGGGGCCTTCTTGGCGAGCAGTACTTC. Translated: CSVHGGLLGEQYF.

CDR3 nucleotides: TGCGCCAGCAGCTTGGAGCAGGGGGCGTTAGGCCCATCCTACACCTTC. This encodes CASSLEQGALGPSYTF. The chain uses TRBV5-1 and TRBJ1-2; TRBD1 agrees at 8 bases. Germline V gene data show CDR1 as SGHRS and CDR2 as YFSETQ. V lost 0 bases and J lost 10; bases outside the gene matches: 14. The CDR3 extends over 16 amino acids.

V and J are TRBV19 and TRBJ2-1, with D unresolved. CDR3 length: 11 amino acids. Looked up from germline, CDR1 is LNHDA and CDR2 is SQIVND (reference sequence). Trimming left V 8 bases short and J 6 bases short, with 8 bases between. CDR3 coding DNA: TGTGCCAGTTTACGAGGCAATGAGCAGTTCTTC. Translation gives CASLRGNEQFF. The complete variable domain, with remaining parts taken from reference TRBV19 and TRBJ2-1, reads DGGITQSPKYLFRKEGQNVTLSCEQNLNHDAMYWYRQDPGQGLRLIYYSQIVNDFQKGDIAEGYSVSREKKESFPLTVTSAQKNPTAFYLCASLRGNEQFFGPGTRLTVL.

The chain couples TRBV9 to TRBJ1-3; D is undetermined. Germline CDR1 SGDLS, CDR2 YYNGEE. CDR3 length equals 14 residues. V was pared by 1 base and J by 5 bases, with 10 bases between. The CDR3 coding sequence is TGTGCCAGCAGCGTACAAGGTATCAGAAACACCATATATTTT. It translates to CASSVQGIRNTIYF.

This clone was counted only a few times. V usage is TRBV7-6 and J usage is TRBJ2-7; tentatively, D is TRBD2 (6 bases). The germline V gene encodes CDR1 SGHVS and CDR2 FNYEAQ. The germline V and J ends were trimmed by 1 base and 5 bases, with 12 bases remaining between them. This CDR3 is built from 14 residues. Here the CDR3 reads CASSLGGDADEQYF. In DNA form, the CDR3 reads TGTGCCAGCAGCTTAGGCGGGGATGCGGACGAGCAGTACTTC.

V gene TRBV6-2 or TRBV6-3 combines with J gene TRBJ1-1, with D unclear. Germline values: CDR1 MNHEY, CDR2 SVGEGT. The CDR3 is 16 residues long. The V and J ends lost 0 bases and 3 bases respectively, with 14 bases between them. CDR3 region: CASSYSRRKRDTEAFF. DNA for the CDR3: TGTGCCAGCAGTTACTCGAGGCGGAAACGAGACACTGAAGCTTTCTTT.

This rearrangement joins TRBV27 to TRBJ1-3; D is undetermined. CDR3 size: 16 residues. Germline-derived CDR1 and CDR2 are MNHEY and SMNVEV (reference sequence). V gave up 2 bases and J gave up 4 bases, with 15 bases separating them. CDR3 amino acids: CASSLRRPGSGNTIYF. CDR3 nucleotides: TGTGCCAGCAGTTTAAGGCGCCCTGGGAGCGGAAACACCATATATTTT.

The chain recombines TRBV28 with TRBJ1-1, with D possibly being TRBD1 (5 bases). CDR1 MDHEN and CDR2 SYDVKM come from the germline V gene. The CDR3 sequence is 12 residues long. V was pared by 4 bases and J by 9 bases, with 12 bases between. CDR3 protein: CASSWVGVKAFF. DNA of the CDR3: TGTGCCAGCAGTTGGGTGGGGGTAAAAGCTTTCTTT.

The count of this clone is one. The genes are TRBV30 and TRBJ2-7; no reliable D call. Looked up from germline, CDR1 is GTSNPN and CDR2 is SVGIG (reference sequence). V dropped 2 bases and J dropped 4 bases, with 12 bases sitting between them. CDR3 length equals 13 residues. CDR3 residues: CAWSWYSRYEQYF. CDR3 coding DNA: TGTGCCTGGAGTTGGTACAGCCGGTACGAGCAGTACTTC.

The rearrangement joins TRBV15 to TRBJ2-3, with TRBD2 matching over 8 bases. Germline trimming cut 3 bases from V and 0 bases from J; bases unmatched to any gene: 11. The germline CDR1 and CDR2 sequences are LNHNV and YYDKDF (reference sequence). The CDR3 is made up of 18 amino acids. The CDR3 here is CATSSLLTTSASTDTQYF. The CDR3 DNA reads TGTGCCACCAGCAGCCTTCTAACGACTAGCGCTAGCACAGATACGCAGTATTTT.

The V call is TRBV29-1, the J call TRBJ1-1; no definite D call. V lost 0 bases and J 0 bases, leaving 11 bases between the germline ends. CDR1 is SQVTM and CDR2 is ANQGSEA in the germline V gene. The CDR3 has 15 residues. The CDR3 loop is CSVEDRAAMNTEAFF. In DNA form, the CDR3 reads TGCAGCGTTGAAGATCGGGCAGCCATGAACACTGAAGCTTTCTTT.